The 18 T cell receptor beta chains presented below share a single source sample, sequenced in a study of blood T cell repertoires in COVID-19. Repertoires were generated with immunoSEQ multiplex PCR, while TCRdb's copy carries only in-frame clones and drops some. The repertoire holds fewer than 350,000 clones, about nine tenths seen once, with over 9.5% in the top ten. Sequenced sample: peripheral blood. All receptors derive from a woman aged 25 to 39 with COVID-19, enrolled during active disease.

The V call is TRBV5-1, the J call TRBJ1-1; a possible D gene is TRBD1 (6 bases). Germline values: CDR1 SGHRS, CDR2 YFSETQ. The CDR3 extends over 15 amino acids. Trimming stripped 4 bases from V and 5 bases from J, with 18 bases between. CDR3 sequence: CASSPDGGPSTEAFF. In nucleotides, the CDR3 is TGCGCCAGCAGCCCGGATGGGGGCCCGAGTACTGAAGCTTTCTTT. Full variable domain (rest looked up from reference TRBV5-1 and TRBJ1-1): KAGVTQTPRYLIKTRGQQVTLSCSPISGHRSVSWYQQTPGQGLQFLFEYFSETQRNKGNFPGRFSGRQFSNSRSEMNVSTLELGDSALYLCASSPDGGPSTEAFFGQGTRLTVV.

J is TRBJ2-1 and V is TRBV5-5, with TRBD1 identical over 8 bases. The trim removed 3 bases at V and 1 base at J, leaving 3 bases unmatched. The CDR3 has 15 residues. Germline assignment: CDR1 SGHKS and CDR2 YYEKEE (reference sequence). This chain's CDR3 is CASSYYRGSYNEQFF. Here the CDR3 DNA reads TGTGCCAGCAGCTATTACAGGGGGTCCTACAATGAGCAGTTCTTC.

V and J are TRBV20-1 and TRBJ1-2; D remains unclear. Trimming cost V 5 bases and J 6 bases, with 7 bases left between them. The germline gives CDR1 DFQATT, CDR2 SNEGSKA (reference sequence). The CDR3 consists of 10 residues. The CDR3 is CSAGRDGYTF. CDR3 nucleotide sequence: TGCAGTGCTGGTCGCGATGGCTACACCTTC.

The chain uses TRBV2 and TRBJ2-5, with 7 bases aligning to TRBD2. The V and J ends lost 4 bases and 1 base, in that order; junction bases with no gene match: 9. CDR3 length: 16 amino acids. The germline gives CDR1 SNHLY, CDR2 FYNNEI. The CDR3 sequence: CASSGTSALTQETQYF. In DNA, the CDR3 is TGTGCCAGCAGTGGAACTAGCGCCCTCACCCAAGAGACCCAGTACTTC. The whole variable domain, filled in from reference TRBV2 and TRBJ2-5, reads EPEVTQTPSHQVTQMGQEVILRCVPISNHLYFYWYRQILGQKVEFLVSFYNNEISEKSEIFDDQFSVERPDGSNFTLKIRSTKLEDSAMYFCASSGTSALTQETQYFGPGTRLLVL.

This sequence joins TRBV2 and TRBJ2-7; no clear D gene. Germline V lookup: CDR1 SNHLY, CDR2 FYNNEI. This CDR3 is built from 13 residues. Trimming shortened V by 5 bases and J by 5 bases, and 13 bases separated the two germline ends. The CDR3 loop reads CASSNWAGHEQYF. CDR3 coding DNA: TGTGCCAGCAGTAATTGGGCAGGCCACGAGCAGTACTTC.

CDR3: CATSDGGLTGETQYF. CDR3 in DNA: TGTGCCACCAGTGATGGAGGTTTGACTGGGGAGACCCAGTACTTC. The rearrangement joins TRBV24-1 to TRBJ2-5; tentative D call: TRBD2 (5 bases). V was cut by 3 bases and J by 5 bases, with 15 bases left in between. In germline, CDR1 is KGHDR, CDR2 SFDVKD. The CDR3 length is 15 residues.

The V gene is TRBV7-9, the J gene TRBJ2-3; the D gene is possibly TRBD1 (6 bases). The V end was cut by 3 bases, the J end by 3 bases, with 16 bases between. The CDR3 loop spans 16 amino acids. CDR1 and CDR2 (germline): SEHNR, FQNEAQ (reference sequence). CDR3 in DNA: TGTGCCAGCAGCTTTTTTTATGGGGGCGATACAGATACGCAGTATTTT. This gives the protein CASSFFYGGDTDTQYF. Supplemented by reference TRBV7-9 and TRBJ2-3, the full variable domain reads DTGVSQNPRHKITKRGQNVTFRCDPISEHNRLYWYRQTLGQGPEFLTYFQNEAQLEKSRLLSDRFSAERPKGSFSTLEIQRTEQGDSAMYLCASSFFYGGDTDTQYFGPGTRLTVL.

This clone was seen only a few times. The V and J genes are TRBV19 and TRBJ1-1, with TRBD1 matching 7 bases. Germline values: CDR1 LNHDA, CDR2 SQIVND (reference sequence). J lost 10 bases, V lost 9 bases, and 20 bases had no gene match. The CDR3 totals 15 residues. The CDR3 here is CASTPTSGQTIGAFF. The CDR3 nucleotides are TGTGCCAGCACACCAACCTCGGGACAGACGATCGGAGCTTTCTTT.

The chain uses TRBV24-1 and TRBJ2-7, with 8 bases fitting TRBD1. V was pared by 4 bases and J by 2 bases, with 3 bases of the junction left unmatched. The CDR3 sequence is 14 residues long. Germline V gene lookup returns CDR1 KGHDR and CDR2 SFDVKD. The CDR3 DNA reads as TGTGCCACCAGTGACTCCAGGGGGCCCTACGAGCAGTACTTC. It yields the protein CATSDSRGPYEQYF.

The chain's CDR3 is CASSPRAGSNGYTF. CDR3 nucleotide sequence: TGTGCCAGCAGCCCCAGGGCAGGGTCTAACGGCTACACCTTC. The chain joins TRBV6-5 to TRBJ1-2; D is possibly TRBD1 (5 bases). In germline, CDR1 is MNHEY, CDR2 SVGAGI. The CDR3 contains 14 residues. V shed 6 bases and J shed 8 bases, with 19 bases lying between them.

V and J are TRBV4-1 and TRBJ1-3; D unclear. The germline V gene has CDR1 MGHRA and CDR2 YSYEKL. This CDR3 contains 16 residues. The V and J ends lost 1 base and 1 base respectively, with 11 bases between them. The CDR3 DNA follows: TGCGCCAGCAGCCAAGCTCCAGTCTCGTCTGGAAACACCATATATTTT. As protein: CASSQAPVSSGNTIYF.

V and J are TRBV10-1 and TRBJ1-2, with TRBD1 matching 8 bases. Per germline, CDR1 WNHNN and CDR2 SYGVQD (reference sequence). The CDR3 totals 13 residues. V lost 6 bases, J lost 8 bases, and 8 bases stayed unmatched. This CDR3 is CASSRDRSGGYTF. The CDR3 DNA sequence: TGCGCCAGCAGCCGGGACAGGTCTGGGGGCTACACCTTC.

This chain links TRBV19 with TRBJ2-1, with TRBD2 identical over 8 bases. The junction had 11 bases not matched to a gene; V was cut back by 5 bases and J by 8 bases. The germline V gene has CDR1 LNHDA and CDR2 SQIVND (reference sequence). The CDR3 covers 15 residues. CDR3 sequence reads: CASSATGGPSDEQFF. CDR3 coding DNA: TGTGCCAGTAGTGCCACGGGGGGGCCTTCGGATGAGCAGTTCTTC.

This rearrangement joins TRBV3-1 (or the pseudogene TRBV3-2) to TRBJ2-4, with a possible D match to TRBD1 (5 bases). CDR1 is LGHDT, CDR2 YNNKEL, per germline (reference sequence). CDR3 size: 15 residues. V was trimmed by 4 bases and J by 3 bases, leaving 13 bases between them. CDR3 residues: CASSREGADKNIQYF. The DNA of the CDR3 is TGTGCCAGCAGCCGCGAAGGGGCGGACAAAAACATTCAGTACTTC.

The rearrangement links TRBV28 to TRBJ1-5, with D possibly TRBD1 on 5 matching bases. V shed 2 bases and J shed 4 bases, with 12 bases lying between them. The V gene's germline CDR1 is MDHEN and CDR2 SYDVKM. This CDR3 is built from 15 residues. CDR3: CASSLDSRRNQPQHF. DNA of the CDR3: TGTGCCAGCAGTTTAGACAGCCGACGAAATCAGCCCCAGCATTTT.

The chain recombines TRBV30 with TRBJ2-2, with 9 bases identical to TRBD1. Looked up from germline, CDR1 is GTSNPN and CDR2 is SVGIG (reference sequence). V lost 7 bases to trimming and J lost 6 bases; unmatched junction nucleotides: 9. There are 14 residues in the CDR3. CDR3 in amino acids: CALSGTGMSGELFF. The CDR3 bases are TGTGCCTTGAGCGGGACAGGGATGTCCGGGGAGCTGTTTTTT.

The chain employs TRBV5-1 and TRBJ1-3, with a possible D match to TRBD1 (5 bases). The germline gives CDR1 SGHRS, CDR2 YFSETQ. CDR3 length equals 14 residues. V dropped 5 bases and J dropped 1 base, with 10 bases sitting between them. The CDR3 DNA is TGCGCCAGCAGGTCAGCAGGGTCTGGAAACACCATATATTTT. Translating it yields CASRSAGSGNTIYF.

This clone was picked up one time. V is TRBV4-1 and J is TRBJ1-1; tentatively, D is TRBD1 (5 bases). The CDR3 contains 15 residues. Germline V gene data show CDR1 as MGHRA and CDR2 as YSYEKL. The V gene lost 3 bases and the J gene lost 0 bases, with 11 bases spanning the gap. The CDR3: CASSHQGVMNTEAFF. CDR3 DNA: TGCGCCAGCAGCCACCAAGGGGTAATGAACACTGAAGCTTTCTTT.